The 23 T cell receptor beta chains presented below share a single source sample, sequenced in a study of beta chain features in type 1 diabetes. Expressed TCRB transcripts were sequenced after all isolated RNA was converted to cDNA. The method was immunoSEQ multiplex PCR; TCRdb's version includes in-frame clones alone and lacks a portion of them. The sample includes about 340,000 clones, approximately 8% seen only once; the top ten take under 0.5%. Sequenced material: central memory CD4+ T cells from blood. The source of these receptors is a woman under 30 in good health.

This chain connects TRBV29-1 to TRBJ2-7, with D unclear. CDR3 length: 14 amino acids. Trimming removed 6 bases from V and 2 bases from J, with 17 bases in between. CDR1 SQVTM and CDR2 ANQGSEA come from the germline V gene. The CDR3 DNA reads as TGCAGCGTCCGGGCCCCGGAACCTCCCTACGAGCAGTACTTC. As protein: CSVRAPEPPYEQYF.

There are a few counts of this clone. The V gene is TRBV19, the J gene TRBJ2-6, with unresolved D. Deletions cut 4 bases from V and 10 bases from J, with 14 bases between. This CDR3 region has 14 residues. Germline V gives CDR1 LNHDA, CDR2 SQIVND (reference sequence). The CDR3 DNA reads as TGTGCCAGTAGTAGACAAAGGCAGACGAACGTCCTGACTTTC. Translated: CASSRQRQTNVLTF.

The chain carries TRBV7-2 and TRBJ2-1, with 13 bases fitting TRBD2. Trimming removed 5 bases from V and 6 bases from J; junction bases left unmatched: 4. The CDR3 contains 15 residues. The germline V gene has CDR1 SGHTA and CDR2 FQGNSA. The CDR3 is CASSPGTSGANEQFF. CDR3 in DNA: TGTGCCAGCAGCCCAGGGACTAGCGGGGCCAATGAGCAGTTCTTC.

Regarding this clone: Possible read error: a much larger clone is one base away. The same CDR3 also results from other DNA sequences found in this sample. V usage is TRBV11-2 and J usage is TRBJ2-5; D is ambiguous. Germline V gene lookup returns CDR1 SGHAT and CDR2 FQNNGV. The CDR3 consists of 12 residues. Trimming took off 0 bases at V and 4 bases at J, with 3 bases between the two ends. CDR3 amino acids: CASSLEGETQYF. CDR3 sequence (DNA): TGTGCCAGCAGCTTAGAAGGAGAGACCCAGTACTTC.

The J gene is TRBJ2-5, the V gene TRBV15; D unresolved. Trimming removed 3 bases from V and 0 bases from J, with 11 bases in between. CDR1 and CDR2 from the germline V gene are LNHNV and YYDKDF (reference sequence). This CDR3 contains 15 residues. The CDR3 spells CATSRELQYQETQYF. Written as DNA, the CDR3 is TGTGCCACCAGCAGGGAACTTCAGTACCAAGAGACCCAGTACTTC.

This clone has more than one count but fewer than ten. The chain has TRBV28 and TRBJ2-3; 9 bases align to TRBD2. This CDR3 contains 15 residues. The germline V gene encodes CDR1 MDHEN and CDR2 SYDVKM. The J segment lost 1 base and the V segment lost 5 bases, leaving 4 bases of the junction unmatched. CDR3 DNA: TGTGCCAGCAGTGGAGCGGGAGGAGGCACAGATACGCAGTATTTT. This sequence encodes CASSGAGGGTDTQYF.

This chain joins TRBV29-1 and TRBJ2-3; a weak D match, TRBD2 (6 bases). Per germline, CDR1 SQVTM and CDR2 ANQGSEA. This CDR3 spans 16 amino acids. V lost 8 bases and J 6 bases, leaving 27 bases between the germline ends. CDR3 sequence reads: CSSYSVLVGAGDTQYF. The CDR3 region has the DNA TGCAGCTCCTACAGTGTCCTGGTCGGGGCGGGGGATACGCAGTATTTT.

This clone was recorded a few times. The chain links TRBV20-1 to TRBJ2-7; a weak D match, TRBD1 (5 bases). The germline V gene encodes CDR1 DFQATT and CDR2 SNEGSKA (reference sequence). The CDR3 is 11 amino acids. The germline V and J ends were trimmed by 4 bases and 7 bases, with 11 bases remaining between them. The CDR3 reads CSATRVEEQYF. The CDR3 DNA follows: TGCAGTGCTACCAGGGTCGAGGAGCAGTACTTC.

This clone was seen only a few times. The rearrangement joins TRBV18 to TRBJ2-7; D is uncertain. CDR3 size: 13 residues. V was clipped by 6 bases and J by 3 bases, with 12 bases between them. Germline values: CDR1 KGHSH, CDR2 LQKENI. CDR3 in DNA: TGTGCCAGCTCTAACTCAGGTATCTACGAGCAGTACTTC. It codes for CASSNSGIYEQYF.

Only a few counts were recorded for this clone. The same CDR3 also results from other DNA sequences found in this sample. This chain uses TRBV2 with TRBJ2-1; the D is unclear. CDR1 is SNHLY and CDR2 is FYNNEI in the germline V gene. The CDR3 covers 13 residues. Trimming shortened V by 4 bases and J by 3 bases, and 7 bases separated the two germline ends. Written as DNA, the CDR3 is TGTGCCAGCAGTGTAGACCGCTACAATGAGCAGTTCTTC. Its protein product is CASSVDRYNEQFF.

A few counts support this clone. This chain links TRBV2 with TRBJ2-1; 14 bases map to TRBD2. V gave up 6 bases and J gave up 7 bases; unmatched junction bases: 5. The CDR3 contains 15 residues. Germline-derived CDR1 and CDR2 are SNHLY and FYNNEI. As DNA, the CDR3 is TGTGCCAGCAGGAAGGGACTAGCGGGAGCTAATGAGCAGTTCTTC. Its protein is CASRKGLAGANEQFF.

This chain links TRBV7-8 with TRBJ2-1; 7 nucleotides line up with TRBD2. Germline lookup yields CDR1 SGHVS and CDR2 FQNEAQ. The length of the CDR3 is 16 residues. Trimming removed 5 bases from V and 2 bases from J; junction bases left unmatched: 9. The chain's CDR3 is CASSLMSGVAYNEQFF. The DNA for the CDR3 is TGTGCCAGCAGCCTCATGAGCGGGGTGGCCTACAATGAGCAGTTCTTC. Full variable domain (rest looked up from reference TRBV7-8 and TRBJ2-1): GAGVSQSPRYKVAKRGQDVALRCDPISGHVSLFWYQQALGQGPEFLTYFQNEAQLDKSGLPSDRFFAERPEGSVSTLKIQRTQQEDSAVYLCASSLMSGVAYNEQFFGPGTRLTVL.

V is TRBV27 and J is TRBJ2-5; D gene unclear. The germline V and J ends were trimmed by 0 bases and 1 base, with 3 bases remaining between them. Germline V gene data show CDR1 as MNHEY and CDR2 as SMNVEV (reference sequence). This CDR3 has 13 residues. The CDR3 DNA is TGTGCCAGCAGTTTATCGTCCCAAGAGACCCAGTACTTC. Amino acids: CASSLSSQETQYF.

In this sample, this clone turned up a few times. This chain links TRBV2 with TRBJ2-3; 8 nucleotides agree with TRBD2. Germline trimming cut 0 bases from V and 5 bases from J; bases unmatched to any gene: 4. The CDR3 is made up of 15 amino acids. Germline CDR1 SNHLY, CDR2 FYNNEI. CDR3 in DNA: TGTGCCAGCAGTGAAGCTCTAGCGGGCCTAGATACGCAGTATTTT. Amino acids: CASSEALAGLDTQYF.

This clone was seen more than once but under ten times. The J gene is TRBJ2-2, the V gene TRBV5-1; D uncertain. Germline assignment: CDR1 SGHRS and CDR2 YFSETQ. Trimming shortened V by 3 bases and J by 2 bases, and 5 bases separated the two germline ends. The CDR3 loop spans 13 amino acids. CDR3 loop: CASSSTNTGELFF. The CDR3 region has the DNA TGCGCCAGCAGCTCGACAAACACCGGGGAGCTGTTTTTT. Together with reference TRBV5-1 and TRBJ2-2, the CDR3 gives the full variable domain: KAGVTQTPRYLIKTRGQQVTLSCSPISGHRSVSWYQQTPGQGLQFLFEYFSETQRNKGNFPGRFSGRQFSNSRSEMNVSTLELGDSALYLCASSSTNTGELFFGEGSRLTVL.

This rearrangement joins TRBV5-4 to TRBJ2-3; D not resolved. The V and J ends lost 4 bases and 2 bases respectively, with 14 bases between them. This CDR3 has 15 residues. Germline lookup yields CDR1 SGHNT and CDR2 YYREEE (reference sequence). The CDR3 sequence is CASSPSGSNTDTQYF. The CDR3 coding sequence is TGTGCCAGCAGCCCTTCCGGGTCCAACACAGATACGCAGTATTTT.

The chain joins TRBV7-2 to TRBJ2-7; D unclear. This CDR3 has 12 amino acids. Trimming took 1 base from V and 5 from J, leaving 6 bases between them. CDR1 and CDR2 from the germline V gene are SGHTA and FQGNSA. The CDR3 DNA reads as TGTGCCAGCAGCTTAGGGTGGGACGAGCAGTACTTC. This sequence encodes CASSLGWDEQYF.

This clone turned up a few times. The chain couples TRBV28 to TRBJ1-2, with a tentative D call TRBD1 (5 bases). From germline, CDR1 is MDHEN and CDR2 SYDVKM. The CDR3 spans 12 residues. The germline V and J ends were trimmed by 3 bases and 12 bases, with 14 bases remaining between them. CDR3 region: CASSFPGGMHTF. The CDR3 DNA is TGTGCCAGCAGTTTCCCGGGGGGAATGCACACCTTC.

J is TRBJ2-3 and V is TRBV4-1; 9 positions match TRBD1. The ends lost 8 bases at V and 3 bases at J; junction bases unmatched: 12. CDR3 length: 16 residues. CDR1 and CDR2 from the germline V gene are MGHRA and YSYEKL. The CDR3 loop is CASSKTGTGRTDTQYF. The CDR3 DNA follows: TGCGCCAGCTCAAAGACCGGGACAGGGAGGACAGATACGCAGTATTTT.

In its sample, this clone was seen a few times. The V call is TRBV5-4, the J call TRBJ2-5; D perhaps matches TRBD1 (6 bases). The CDR3 has 18 amino acids. Trimming stripped 4 bases from V and 0 bases from J, with 22 bases between. CDR1 and CDR2 from the germline V gene are SGHNT and YYREEE (reference sequence). The CDR3 DNA follows: TGTGCCAGCAGCACCATGACAGGTAGCCACCTGTACCAAGAGACCCAGTACTTC. Translated, it gives CASSTMTGSHLYQETQYF.

This clone has a handful of counts. The chain combines TRBV11-2 with TRBJ2-1, with no clear D. The CDR3 sequence is 15 residues long. V lost 1 base and J 0 bases, leaving 7 bases between the germline ends. Germline V gene data show CDR1 as SGHAT and CDR2 as FQNNGV. In DNA form, the CDR3 reads TGTGCCAGCAGCTTAGTCATTAGCTCCTACAATGAGCAGTTCTTC. It encodes CASSLVISSYNEQFF.

V gene TRBV10-3 combines with J gene TRBJ2-2; TRBD2 aligns across 12 bases. V was pared by 8 bases and J by 4 bases, with 2 bases of the junction left unmatched. The CDR3 sequence is 14 residues long. In germline, CDR1 is ENHRY, CDR2 SYGVKD. DNA for the CDR3: TGTGCCATCGGACTAGCGGGAAGCACCGGGGAGCTGTTTTTT. It specifies CAIGLAGSTGELFF.

This clone was picked up many times. This chain uses TRBV11-2 with TRBJ2-7, with D tentatively TRBD1 or TRBD2 (5 bases each). The CDR3 runs to 13 residues. Trimming took 5 bases from V and 5 from J, leaving 13 bases between them. Germline assignment: CDR1 SGHAT and CDR2 FQNNGV. The DNA of the CDR3 is TGTGCCAGCAGCCCGGGACGGCTGAACGAGCAGTACTTC. Encoded protein: CASSPGRLNEQYF.